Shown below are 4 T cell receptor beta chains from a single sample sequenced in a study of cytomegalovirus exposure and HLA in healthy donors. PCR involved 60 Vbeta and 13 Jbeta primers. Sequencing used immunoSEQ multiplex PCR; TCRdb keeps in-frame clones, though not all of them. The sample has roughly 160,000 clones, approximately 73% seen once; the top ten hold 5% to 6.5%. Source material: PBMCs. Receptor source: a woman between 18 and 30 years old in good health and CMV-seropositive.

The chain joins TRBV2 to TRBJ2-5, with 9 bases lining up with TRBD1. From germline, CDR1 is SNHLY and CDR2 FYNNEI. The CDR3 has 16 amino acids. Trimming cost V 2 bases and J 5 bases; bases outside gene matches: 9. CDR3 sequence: CASSELRTGVGETQYF. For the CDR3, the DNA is TGTGCCAGCAGTGAACTGAGGACAGGGGTGGGGGAGACCCAGTACTTC.

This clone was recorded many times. The CDR3 region has the DNA TGTGCCAGCAGCTCCACCTCACTAGCGGTGCCCTCCTACAATGAGCAGTTCTTC. Translating gives CASSSTSLAVPSYNEQFF. The chain combines TRBV11-3 with TRBJ2-1, with TRBD2 matching 8 bases. The germline CDR1 and CDR2 sequences are SGHNT and YENEEA. The CDR3 has 18 residues. Unmatched junction bases numbered 11, after V lost 4 bases and J lost 0 bases. Based on the CDR3 plus reference TRBV11-3 and TRBJ2-1, the full variable domain is EAGVVQSPRYKIIEKKQPVAFWCNPISGHNTLYWYLQNLGQGPELLIRYENEEAVDDSQLPKDRFSAERLKGVDSTLKIQPAELGDSAVYLCASSSTSLAVPSYNEQFFGPGTRLTVL.

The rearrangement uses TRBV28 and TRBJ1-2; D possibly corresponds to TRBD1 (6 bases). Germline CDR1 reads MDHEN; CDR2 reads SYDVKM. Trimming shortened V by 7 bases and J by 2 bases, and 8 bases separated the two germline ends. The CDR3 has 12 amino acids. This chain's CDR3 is CASTGVNYGYTF. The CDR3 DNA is TGTGCCAGCACAGGGGTGAACTATGGCTACACCTTC.

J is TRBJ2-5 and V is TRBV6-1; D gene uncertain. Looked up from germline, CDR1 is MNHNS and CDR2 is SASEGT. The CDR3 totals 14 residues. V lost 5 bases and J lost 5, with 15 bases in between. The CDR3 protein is CASSRDGLRETQYF. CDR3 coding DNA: TGTGCCAGCAGTCGTGATGGCCTGCGGGAGACCCAGTACTTC.